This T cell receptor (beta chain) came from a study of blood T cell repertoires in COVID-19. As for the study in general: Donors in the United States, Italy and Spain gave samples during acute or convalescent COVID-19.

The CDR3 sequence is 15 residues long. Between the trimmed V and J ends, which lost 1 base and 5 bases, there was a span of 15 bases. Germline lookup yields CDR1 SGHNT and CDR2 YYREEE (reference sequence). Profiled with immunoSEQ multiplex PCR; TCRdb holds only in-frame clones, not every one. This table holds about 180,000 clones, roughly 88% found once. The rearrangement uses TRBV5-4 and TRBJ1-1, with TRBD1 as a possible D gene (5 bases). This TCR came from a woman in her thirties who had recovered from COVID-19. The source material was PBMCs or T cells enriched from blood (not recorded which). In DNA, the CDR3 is TGTGCCAGCAGCTTGCAGGGTATAACCACGACTGAAGCTTTCTTT. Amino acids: CASSLQGITTTEAFF.